These 24 T cell receptor beta chains originate from one sample sequenced in a study of vaccination effects on CD4 cells after COVID-19. Their antigen targets remain unknown. Prior to sequencing, the ViraFEST assay stimulated PBMC with viral peptide pools, which expanded the antigen-specific CD4+ T cells. Once cultured for 10 to 11 days, the cells underwent separation to obtain CD4+ T cells. It was two doses of either the BNT162b2 or mRNA-1273 vaccine that participants received. Clones were read by immunoSEQ multiplex PCR, and TCRdb kept only the in-frame ones, dropping some. Here the sample spans roughly 68,000 clones, roughly 81% being singletons. The source was CD4+ T cells from PBMCs cultured with HCoV-229E spike peptides, collected after COVID-19 vaccination. The receptors were sampled from a human donor who received a COVID-19 vaccine.

This CDR3 reads CASSQYRASGGRSTDTQYF. CDR3 sequence (DNA): TGTGCCAGCAGCCAATATAGGGCTAGCGGGGGACGAAGCACAGATACGCAGTATTTT. This chain connects TRBV3-1 (or the pseudogene TRBV3-2) to TRBJ2-3, with 10 bases identical to TRBD2. V was clipped by 2 bases and J by 0 bases; unmatched bases: 11. Germline CDR1 is LGHDT and CDR2 is YNNKEL (reference sequence). CDR3 length equals 19 residues.

The genes are TRBV6-5 and TRBJ1-6, with D tentatively TRBD1 (6 bases). CDR3 size: 13 residues. Germline V gene data show CDR1 as MNHEY and CDR2 as SVGAGI. The V gene lost 11 bases and the J gene lost 7 bases, with 15 bases spanning the gap. The CDR3 DNA follows: TGTGCCGCCCTACCGGGACACAATTCACCCCTCCACTTT. Translation gives CAALPGHNSPLHF.

The V gene is TRBV5-1, the J gene TRBJ1-6, with D perhaps TRBD1 (5 bases). Germline V lookup: CDR1 SGHRS, CDR2 YFSETQ. With 4 bases removed from V and 0 bases from J, the gap between germline ends came to 17 bases. This CDR3 has 18 residues. The CDR3 spells CASSLEGGGSSYNSPLHF. The CDR3 DNA follows: TGCGCCAGCAGCCTGGAGGGTGGGGGTAGCTCCTATAATTCACCCCTCCACTTT.

The count of this clone is one. This sequence joins TRBV28 and TRBJ1-5; D may be TRBD1 (5 bases). Germline V lookup: CDR1 MDHEN, CDR2 SYDVKM. V was pared by 5 bases and J by 1 base, with 15 bases between. CDR3 length: 16 residues. The CDR3 bases are TGTGCCAGCAGTCCTGGGACTTTAGGAAGCAATCAGCCCCAGCATTTT. Translating gives CASSPGTLGSNQPQHF.

The chain is built from TRBV5-5 and TRBJ2-7; TRBD1 is a possible D gene (6 bases). CDR1 SGHKS and CDR2 YYEKEE come from the germline V gene (reference sequence). The CDR3 covers 14 residues. V lost 0 bases and J lost 6, with 13 bases in between. In DNA form, the CDR3 reads TGTGCCAGCAGCTTGGAAGGGTACAGGGTCGAGCAGTACGTC. Translation: CASSLEGYRVEQYV.

J is TRBJ1-1 and V is TRBV24-1; 7 nucleotides match TRBD1. The germline V gene has CDR1 KGHDR and CDR2 SFDVKD. The CDR3 length is 14 residues. J lost 2 bases, V lost 4 bases, and 3 bases had no gene match. The DNA for the CDR3 is TGTGCCACCAGTGAAGGGGGCCCTAACACTGAAGCTTTCTTT. It yields the protein CATSEGGPNTEAFF.

This clone was observed a single time. The chain carries TRBV12-5 and TRBJ2-7, with TRBD1 matching over 7 bases. There are 17 residues in the CDR3. V lost 2 bases and J lost 3; bases outside the gene matches: 13. Germline-derived CDR1 and CDR2 are LGHNT and FRNRAP. The CDR3 DNA sequence: TGTGCTAGTGGTTTGTCTCGGTCCAGGGGGTTATTCTACGAGCAGTACGTC. It is translated as CASGLSRSRGLFYEQYV.

Concerning this clone: The sample contains more than one DNA sequence encoding this CDR3. CDR3 sequence reads: CASSYDGNQPQHF. The CDR3 DNA follows: TGTGCCAGCAGTTACGACGGCAATCAGCCCCAGCATTTT. The chain employs TRBV6-2 or TRBV6-3 and TRBJ1-5; no definite D call. Deletions cut 2 bases from V and 2 bases from J, with 4 bases between. Germline V lookup: CDR1 MNHEY, CDR2 SVGEGT. This CDR3 spans 13 amino acids.

This chain joins TRBV28 and TRBJ1-5; D uncertain. Per the germline V gene, CDR1 is MDHEN and CDR2 is SYDVKM. Trimming stripped 5 bases from V and 2 bases from J, with 10 bases between. The length of the CDR3 is 14 residues. This CDR3 is CASSKRWGNQPQHF. CDR3 nucleotides: TGTGCCAGCAGTAAAAGGTGGGGCAATCAGCCCCAGCATTTT.

The chain links TRBV10-1 to TRBJ2-1, with 7 nucleotides matching TRBD1. Germline CDR1 and CDR2: WNHNN and SYGVQD (reference sequence). After removal of 8 bases from V and 9 bases from J, the junction contained 16 bases not matched to a gene. This CDR3 region has 15 residues. The CDR3 DNA follows: TGCGCCAGCGCTCGGTGGGACAGTGACGAGGGTGAGCAGTTCTTC. Amino acid sequence: CASARWDSDEGEQFF.

The J gene is TRBJ2-5, the V gene TRBV15; maybe TRBD2 (5 bases). Germline V gene data show CDR1 as LNHNV and CDR2 as YYDKDF (reference sequence). The CDR3 consists of 14 residues. Trimming cost V 0 bases and J 4 bases, with 9 bases left between them. CDR3 sequence (DNA): TGTGCCACCAGCAGAGATCGGGGAGCAGAGACCCAGTACTTC. Translated: CATSRDRGAETQYF.

The chain links TRBV7-2 to TRBJ2-1; D is uncertain. V gave up 1 base and J gave up 3 bases, with 13 bases separating them. The CDR3 is 16 residues long. Germline CDR1 is SGHTA and CDR2 is FQGNSA. DNA for the CDR3: TGTGCCAGCAGCTTAGTTGGTACAGCTCTCTACAATGAGCAGTTCTTC. It yields the protein CASSLVGTALYNEQFF. Variable domain in full (rest from reference TRBV7-2 and TRBJ2-1): GAGVSQSPSNKVTEKGKDVELRCDPISGHTALYWYRQSLGQGLEFLIYFQGNSAPDKSGLPSDRFSAERTGGSVSTLTIQRTQQEDSAVYLCASSLVGTALYNEQFFGPGTRLTVL.

This chain links TRBV6-4 with TRBJ2-1; D is unresolved. This CDR3 region has 14 residues. Per the germline V gene, CDR1 is MRHNA and CDR2 is SNTAGT. The V end lost 5 bases, the J end lost 0 bases, and 8 bases lay between the germline ends. The chain's CDR3 is CASSPESSYNEQFF. DNA for the CDR3: TGTGCCAGCAGTCCAGAGAGCTCCTACAATGAGCAGTTCTTC.

This chain links TRBV27 with TRBJ1-6; D uncertain. CDR1 is MNHEY and CDR2 is SMNVEV in the germline V gene (reference sequence). This CDR3 has 15 residues. Trimming removed 0 bases at V and 6 bases at J, with 9 bases between. The CDR3 is CASSLSSRGNSPLHF. The CDR3 region has the DNA TGTGCCAGCAGTTTATCGAGCAGAGGTAATTCACCCCTCCACTTT.

The chain couples TRBV5-1 to TRBJ1-3, with 8 bases identical to TRBD1. This CDR3 comprises 18 residues. J lost 4 bases, V lost 3 bases, and 15 bases had no gene match. Germline CDR1 SGHRS, CDR2 YFSETQ. CDR3 bases: TGCGCCAGCAGCTACGGGGGGACAGGCCGGGCGGAAGGAAACACCATATATTTT. Its protein product is CASSYGGTGRAEGNTIYF.

The sample holds a few counts of this clone. The chain uses TRBV5-5 and TRBJ2-2, with TRBD2 identical over 11 bases. V shed 4 bases, J shed 2 bases, and the junction held 4 bases outside the gene matches. The CDR3 totals 16 residues. Germline V lookup: CDR1 SGHKS, CDR2 YYEKEE (reference sequence). The DNA of the CDR3 is TGTGCCAGCAGCCTACTAGCGGGGGCTAACACCGGGGAGCTGTTTTTT. Translated: CASSLLAGANTGELFF.

CDR3 loop: CASSQDWGPTYGYTF. CDR3 coding DNA: TGTGCCAGCAGCCAAGATTGGGGACCGACCTATGGCTACACCTTC. J is TRBJ1-2 and V is TRBV3-1 (or the pseudogene TRBV3-2); tentative D call: TRBD1 (5 bases). V was shortened by 0 bases and J by 4 bases, with 12 bases between the two germline ends. CDR1 is LGHDT, CDR2 YNNKEL, per germline (reference sequence). The CDR3 contains 15 residues.

The J gene is TRBJ2-3, the V gene TRBV5-1; D is unresolved. The CDR3 consists of 12 residues. Germline V gene sequence: CDR1 SGHRS, CDR2 YFSETQ. Deletions cut 4 bases from V and 9 bases from J, with 12 bases between. The CDR3 region is CASSANFNTQYF. CDR3 nucleotide sequence: TGCGCCAGCAGCGCGAACTTCAACACGCAGTATTTT. Variable domain in full (rest from reference TRBV5-1 and TRBJ2-3): KAGVTQTPRYLIKTRGQQVTLSCSPISGHRSVSWYQQTPGQGLQFLFEYFSETQRNKGNFPGRFSGRQFSNSRSEMNVSTLELGDSALYLCASSANFNTQYFGPGTRLTVL.

This clone was counted a few times. The chain links TRBV5-1 to TRBJ2-3; D tentatively reads TRBD1 or TRBD2 (5 bases each). The V end lost 4 bases, the J end lost 3 bases, and 12 bases lay between the germline ends. The CDR3 loop spans 14 amino acids. Germline CDR1 SGHRS, CDR2 YFSETQ. The CDR3 DNA reads as TGCGCCAGCAGCCGAGGGACGATTACAGATACGCAGTATTTT. The encoded protein is CASSRGTITDTQYF.

The gene calls are TRBV10-3 and TRBJ1-6; tentative D call: TRBD1 (5 bases). CDR3 length: 17 amino acids. V was shortened by 3 bases and J by 6 bases, with 18 bases between the two germline ends. The germline V gene has CDR1 ENHRY and CDR2 SYGVKD. CDR3 region: CAISEIQGQGLNSPLHF. The CDR3 DNA reads TGTGCCATCAGTGAAATCCAAGGGCAGGGTCTTAATTCACCCCTCCACTTT.

This sequence joins TRBV7-3 and TRBJ2-2, with D hard to call. V was cut by 6 bases and J by 1 base, with 12 bases left in between. Germline V gene data show CDR1 as SGHTA and CDR2 as FQGTGA. The CDR3 spans 15 residues. The CDR3 sequence: CASRYTDGNTGELFF. The CDR3 DNA reads TGTGCCAGCAGATATACGGACGGGAACACCGGGGAGCTGTTTTTT.

The rearrangement uses TRBV6-1 and TRBJ2-7; 7 nucleotides match TRBD1. V was clipped by 1 base and J by 3 bases; unmatched bases: 6. CDR3 length: 15 residues. CDR1 is MNHNS and CDR2 is SASEGT in the germline V gene. CDR3 bases: TGTGCCAGCAGTGAAGACGACAGGGCCCGCTACGAGCAGTACGTC. Translation: CASSEDDRARYEQYV.

The chain joins TRBV18 to TRBJ2-3; D may be TRBD1 or TRBD2 (6 bases each). This CDR3 is built from 16 residues. Germline CDR1 is KGHSH and CDR2 is LQKENI. Trimming removed 0 bases from V and 2 bases from J, with 12 bases in between. CDR3 sequence (DNA): TGTGCCAGCTCACCACCGGGGGGCCCATTCACAGATACGCAGTATTTT. It translates to CASSPPGGPFTDTQYF.

This chain uses TRBV3-1 (or the pseudogene TRBV3-2) with TRBJ2-5, with D uncertain. This CDR3 comprises 14 residues. Germline CDR1 LGHDT, CDR2 YNNKEL (reference sequence). The V gene lost 3 bases and the J gene lost 3 bases, with 11 bases spanning the gap. The DNA of the CDR3 is TGTGCCAGCAGCCAGCTTGGTGGTGAAGAGACCCAGTACTTC. Translated: CASSQLGGEETQYF.